The sample holds a few counts of the clone carrying this TCR beta chain. What it binds is not known. Scientists made TCR beta libraries using quantitative 5'-RACE with molecular barcodes. TCRdb used MiXCR to reprocess the 5' RACE reads, holding one entry per CDR3 protein. The sample carries around 300,000 distinct CDR3 sequences, about 15% recorded once. This specimen belongs to a study of CD8 T cells in ankylosing spondylitis. Germline V gene sequence: CDR1 DFQATT, CDR2 SNEGSKA (reference sequence). Trimming took 3 bases from V and 6 from J; bases not matched to a gene: 4. The CDR3 contains 15 residues. The study, taken as a whole, reports: A motif of under 10 highly homologous TCR beta variants was seen as apparently characteristic of ankylosing spondylitis blood. In peripheral blood, disease-linked CD8+ clones occurred at relatively low frequencies. Significant enrichment of disease-linked clones was reportedly seen in matched ankylosing spondylitis synovial fluid.

Material for sequencing was blood, either unsorted or a sorted T cell fraction (not recorded which). This sequence originates from a male donor with ankylosing spondylitis or in good health (not recorded which). The rearrangement uses TRBV20-1 and TRBJ1-6; 11 nucleotides align to TRBD1. The CDR3 region is CSARPGQGANSPLHF. DNA of the CDR3: TGCAGTGCTAGGCCAGGACAGGGGGCTAATTCACCCCTCCACTTT.